This T cell receptor beta chain is from a study of CD8 T cells in ankylosing spondylitis. Overall study findings and caveats: Seemingly distinctive of ankylosing spondylitis blood was a TCR beta motif formed by eight highly homologous variants. Disease-linked clones were CD8+ and relatively rare in peripheral blood.

V lost 5 bases and J lost 6; bases outside the gene matches: 8. Germline loops: CDR1 SGHTA, CDR2 FQGNSA. The CDR3 extends over 15 amino acids. As for this clonotype: Its antigen is undetermined.

Researchers built TCR beta libraries using quantitative 5'-RACE with molecular barcodes. TCRdb called the 5' RACE reads again in MiXCR, with one record for every CDR3 protein. The table records about 96,000 distinct CDR3 sequences, approximately 9% of them present only once. This sequence joins TRBV7-2 and TRBJ1-5; TRBD1 matches at 9 bases. The sequencing sample was made of blood, either unsorted or a sorted T cell fraction (not recorded which). This TCR derives from a male donor with ankylosing spondylitis or in good health (not recorded which). CDR3 sequence (DNA): TGTGCCAGCAGCCCGCAGGGACAGGGTTTTCAGCCCCAGCATTTT. Its protein product is CASSPQGQGFQPQHF.